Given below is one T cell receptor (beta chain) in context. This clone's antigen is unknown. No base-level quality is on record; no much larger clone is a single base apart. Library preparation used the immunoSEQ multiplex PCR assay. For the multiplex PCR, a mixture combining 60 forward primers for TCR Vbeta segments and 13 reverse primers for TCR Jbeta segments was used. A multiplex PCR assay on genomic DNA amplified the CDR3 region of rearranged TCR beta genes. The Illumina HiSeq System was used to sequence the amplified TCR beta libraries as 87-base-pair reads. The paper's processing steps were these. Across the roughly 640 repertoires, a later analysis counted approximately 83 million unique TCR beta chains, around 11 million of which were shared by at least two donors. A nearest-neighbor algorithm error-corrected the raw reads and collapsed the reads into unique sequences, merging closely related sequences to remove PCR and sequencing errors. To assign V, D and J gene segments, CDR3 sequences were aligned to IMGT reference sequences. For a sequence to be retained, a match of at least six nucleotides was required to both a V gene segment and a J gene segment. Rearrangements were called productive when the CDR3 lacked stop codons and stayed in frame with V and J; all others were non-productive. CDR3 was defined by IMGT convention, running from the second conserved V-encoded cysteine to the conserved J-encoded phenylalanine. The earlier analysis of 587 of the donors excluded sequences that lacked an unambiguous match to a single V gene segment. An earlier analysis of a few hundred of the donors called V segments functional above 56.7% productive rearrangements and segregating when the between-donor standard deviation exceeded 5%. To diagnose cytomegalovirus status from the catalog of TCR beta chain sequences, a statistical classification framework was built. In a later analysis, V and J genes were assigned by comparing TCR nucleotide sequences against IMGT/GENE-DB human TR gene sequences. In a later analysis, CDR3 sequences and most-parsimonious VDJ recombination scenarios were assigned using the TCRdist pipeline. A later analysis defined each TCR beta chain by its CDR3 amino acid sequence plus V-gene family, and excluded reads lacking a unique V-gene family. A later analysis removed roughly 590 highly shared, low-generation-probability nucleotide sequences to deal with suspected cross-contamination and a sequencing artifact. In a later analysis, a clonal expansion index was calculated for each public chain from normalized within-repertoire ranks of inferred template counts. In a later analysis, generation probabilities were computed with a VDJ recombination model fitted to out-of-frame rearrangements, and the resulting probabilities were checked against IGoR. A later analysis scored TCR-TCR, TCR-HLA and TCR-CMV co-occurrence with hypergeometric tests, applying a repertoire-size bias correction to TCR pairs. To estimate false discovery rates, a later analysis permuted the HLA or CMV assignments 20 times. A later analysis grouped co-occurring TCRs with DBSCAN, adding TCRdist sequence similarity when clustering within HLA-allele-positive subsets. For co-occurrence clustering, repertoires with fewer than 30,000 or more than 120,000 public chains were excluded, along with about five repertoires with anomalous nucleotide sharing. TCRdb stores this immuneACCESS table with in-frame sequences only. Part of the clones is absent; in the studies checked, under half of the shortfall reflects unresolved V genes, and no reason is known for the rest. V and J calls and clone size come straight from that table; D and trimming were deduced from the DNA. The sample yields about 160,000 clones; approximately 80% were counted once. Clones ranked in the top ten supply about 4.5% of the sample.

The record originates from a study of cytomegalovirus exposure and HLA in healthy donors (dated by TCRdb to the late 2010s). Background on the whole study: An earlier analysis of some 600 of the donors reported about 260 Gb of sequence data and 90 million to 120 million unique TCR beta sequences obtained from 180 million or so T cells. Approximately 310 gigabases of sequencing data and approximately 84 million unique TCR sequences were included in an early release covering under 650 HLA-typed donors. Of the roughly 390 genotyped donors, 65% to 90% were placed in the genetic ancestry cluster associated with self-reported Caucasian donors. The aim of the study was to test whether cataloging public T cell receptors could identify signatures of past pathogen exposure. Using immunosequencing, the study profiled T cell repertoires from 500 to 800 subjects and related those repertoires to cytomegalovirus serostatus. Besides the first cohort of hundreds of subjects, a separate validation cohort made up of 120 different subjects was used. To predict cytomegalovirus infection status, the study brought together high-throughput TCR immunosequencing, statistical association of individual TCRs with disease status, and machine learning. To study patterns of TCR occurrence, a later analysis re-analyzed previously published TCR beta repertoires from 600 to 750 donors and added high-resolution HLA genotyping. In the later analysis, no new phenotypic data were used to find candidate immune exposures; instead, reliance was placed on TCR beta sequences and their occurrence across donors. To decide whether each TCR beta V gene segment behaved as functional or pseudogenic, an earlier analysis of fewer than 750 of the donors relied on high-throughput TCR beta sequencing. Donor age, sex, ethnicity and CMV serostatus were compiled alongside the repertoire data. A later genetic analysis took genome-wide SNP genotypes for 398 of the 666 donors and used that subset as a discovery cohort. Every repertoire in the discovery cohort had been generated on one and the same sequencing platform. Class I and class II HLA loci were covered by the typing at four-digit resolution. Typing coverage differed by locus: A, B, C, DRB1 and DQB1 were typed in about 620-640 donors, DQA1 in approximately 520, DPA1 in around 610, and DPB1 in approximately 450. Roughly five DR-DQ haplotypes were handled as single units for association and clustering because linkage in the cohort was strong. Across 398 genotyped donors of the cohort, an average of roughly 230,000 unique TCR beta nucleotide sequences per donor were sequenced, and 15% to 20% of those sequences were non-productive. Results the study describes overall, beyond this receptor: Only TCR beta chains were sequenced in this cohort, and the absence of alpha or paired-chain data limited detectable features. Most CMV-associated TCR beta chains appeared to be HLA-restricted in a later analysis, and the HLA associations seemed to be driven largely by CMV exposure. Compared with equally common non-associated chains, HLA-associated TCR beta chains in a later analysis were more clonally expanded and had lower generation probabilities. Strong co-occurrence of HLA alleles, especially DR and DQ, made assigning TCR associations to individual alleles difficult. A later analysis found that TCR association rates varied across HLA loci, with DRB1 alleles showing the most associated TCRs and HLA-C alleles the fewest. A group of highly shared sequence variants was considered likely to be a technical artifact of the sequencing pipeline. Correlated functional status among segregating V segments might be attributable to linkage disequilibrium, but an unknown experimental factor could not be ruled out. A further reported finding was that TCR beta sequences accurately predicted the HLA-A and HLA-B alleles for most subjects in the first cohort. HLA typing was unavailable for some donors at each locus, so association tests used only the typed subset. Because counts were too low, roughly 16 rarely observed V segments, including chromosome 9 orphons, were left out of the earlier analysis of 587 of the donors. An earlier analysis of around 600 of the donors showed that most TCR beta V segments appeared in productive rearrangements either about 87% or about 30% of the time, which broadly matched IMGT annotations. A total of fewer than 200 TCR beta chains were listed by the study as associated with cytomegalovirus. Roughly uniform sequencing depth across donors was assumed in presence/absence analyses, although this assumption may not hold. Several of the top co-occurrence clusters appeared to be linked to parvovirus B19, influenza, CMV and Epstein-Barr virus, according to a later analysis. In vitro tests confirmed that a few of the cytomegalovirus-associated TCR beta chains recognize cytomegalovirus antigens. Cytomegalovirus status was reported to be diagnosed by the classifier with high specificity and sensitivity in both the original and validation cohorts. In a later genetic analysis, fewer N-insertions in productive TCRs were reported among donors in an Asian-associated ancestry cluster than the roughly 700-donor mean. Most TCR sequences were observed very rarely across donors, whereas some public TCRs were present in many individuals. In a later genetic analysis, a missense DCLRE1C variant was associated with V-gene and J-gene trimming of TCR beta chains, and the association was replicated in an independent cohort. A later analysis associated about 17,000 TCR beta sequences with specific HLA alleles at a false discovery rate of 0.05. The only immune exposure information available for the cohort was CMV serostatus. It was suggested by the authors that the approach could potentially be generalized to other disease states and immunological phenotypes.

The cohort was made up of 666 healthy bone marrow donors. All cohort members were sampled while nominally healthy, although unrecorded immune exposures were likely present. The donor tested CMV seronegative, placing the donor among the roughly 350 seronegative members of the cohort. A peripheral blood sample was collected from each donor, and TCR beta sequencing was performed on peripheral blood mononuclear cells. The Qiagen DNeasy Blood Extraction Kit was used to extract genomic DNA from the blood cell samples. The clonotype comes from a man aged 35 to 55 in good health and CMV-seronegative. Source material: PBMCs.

The CDR3: CASQDRTDSPLHF. The base sequence is TGTGCCAGCCAGGACAGGACGGATTCACCCCTCCACTTT. The V and J segments used are TRBV9 and TRBJ1-6; 7 bases in the junction line up with TRBD1. Clipping removes 7 bases from V and 8 bases from J, with 6 as the unmatched junction base count. CDR1 SGDLS and CDR2 YYNGEE were looked up in the germline V gene. The CDR3 holds 13 amino acids from the cysteine to the phenylalanine. The entry retains the CDR3 DNA only, 39 bases that are in frame from base 1. The full variable domain, with segments outside the CDR3 supplied by the reference TRBV9 and TRBJ1-6 proteins, appears as DSGVTQTPKHLITATGQRVTLRCSPRSGDLSVYWYQQSLDQGLQFLIQYYNGEERAKGNILERFSAQQFPDLHSELNLSSLELGDSALYFCASQDRTDSPLHFGNGTRLTVT.